One sample yielded the 28 T cell receptor beta chains listed below, sequenced in a study of cytomegalovirus exposure and HLA in healthy donors. Primers included in the PCR were 60 Vbeta and 13 Jbeta primers. Assay used: immunoSEQ multiplex PCR; TCRdb lists only in-frame clones, some missing. The sample has tens of thousands of clones; around three fifths are singletons. Sample: PBMCs. The source of these receptors is a human donor in good health.

This chain uses TRBV7-3 with TRBJ1-2; tentatively, D is TRBD1 (6 bases). Germline loops: CDR1 SGHTA, CDR2 FQGTGA. The V end lost 5 bases, the J end lost 6 bases, and 13 bases lay between the germline ends. The CDR3 is made up of 13 amino acids. The CDR3 DNA sequence: TGTGCCAGCAGCCCACAACAGGGACATGGCTACACCTTC. Translation: CASSPQQGHGYTF.

This chain connects TRBV14 to TRBJ2-7; TRBD2 is a possible D gene (5 bases). The V and J ends lost 0 bases and 7 bases respectively, with 10 bases between them. Germline assignment: CDR1 SGHDN and CDR2 FVKESK. The CDR3 spans 13 residues. The CDR3 reads CASSQDGVREQYF. CDR3 DNA sequence: TGTGCCAGCAGCCAAGACGGGGTGCGGGAGCAGTACTTC.

The CDR3, as DNA: TGTGCCAGCAGCTCGAAGCCTCGGGAGTTGGATACGCAGTATTTT. This encodes CASSSKPRELDTQYF. This chain connects TRBV7-6 to TRBJ2-3, with a tentative D call TRBD2 (6 bases). CDR1 is SGHVS and CDR2 is FNYEAQ in the germline V gene. V was pared by 4 bases and J by 6 bases, with 17 bases between. This CDR3 spans 15 amino acids.

The chain couples TRBV27 to TRBJ1-1; 7 positions match TRBD1. This CDR3 spans 15 amino acids. Germline V CDR1 and CDR2: MNHEY, SMNVEV (reference sequence). V trimming: 5 bases; J trimming: 11 bases; junction bases outside the gene matches: 17. The CDR3 reads CASSLSDRARSLAFF. As DNA, the CDR3 is TGTGCCAGCAGTCTCTCCGACAGGGCCAGAAGCTTGGCTTTCTTT.

This clone was counted only a few times. The rearrangement joins TRBV19 to TRBJ1-5; the D is unclear. Trimming stripped 1 base from V and 5 bases from J, with 6 bases between. CDR1 and CDR2 from the germline V gene are LNHDA and SQIVND (reference sequence). This CDR3 spans 13 amino acids. The CDR3 nucleotides read TGTGCCAGTAGTATAGGGCAGGATCAGCCCCAGCATTTT. Its protein product is CASSIGQDQPQHF.

This chain joins TRBV30 and TRBJ1-4, with D unclear. CDR1 and CDR2 (germline): GTSNPN, SVGIG (reference sequence). This CDR3 spans 15 amino acids. V dropped 1 base and J dropped 6 bases, with 15 bases sitting between them. The CDR3 is CAWSALEGLDEKLFF. As DNA, the CDR3 is TGTGCCTGGAGTGCCCTCGAGGGCCTTGATGAAAAACTGTTTTTT.

A few counts support this clone. This chain uses TRBV7-9 with TRBJ1-6; 7 bases are a match to TRBD1. Trimming took 5 bases from V and 3 from J; bases not matched to a gene: 10. Per germline, CDR1 SEHNR and CDR2 FQNEAQ (reference sequence). There are 17 residues in the CDR3. The DNA for the CDR3 is TGTGCCAGCAGCCGAAGACCGGGACAGCACTATAATTCACCCCTCCACTTT. Amino acid sequence: CASSRRPGQHYNSPLHF.

J is TRBJ2-3 and V is TRBV30, with unresolved D. The CDR3 has 12 residues. Between the trimmed V and J ends, which lost 1 base and 3 bases, there was a span of 5 bases. Germline values: CDR1 GTSNPN, CDR2 SVGIG (reference sequence). DNA for the CDR3: TGTGCCTGGAGTGGACAAACAGATACGCAGTATTTT. Protein product: CAWSGQTDTQYF.

The chain combines TRBV11-2 with TRBJ1-1; maybe TRBD1 (5 bases). V was pared by 3 bases and J by 1 base, with 6 bases between. The CDR3 is made up of 13 amino acids. Germline V gives CDR1 SGHAT, CDR2 FQNNGV. The chain's CDR3 is CASSLQGNTEAFF. CDR3 in DNA: TGTGCCAGCAGCTTGCAGGGGAACACTGAAGCTTTCTTT.

V and J are TRBV21-1 and TRBJ1-4. TRBV21-1 counts as a pseudogene. The CDR3 totals 16 residues. The DNA of the CDR3 is TGTGCCAGCAGCAAAGCGCTGGGAGGACGTAATGAAAAACTGTTTTTT. Its translation is CASSKALGGRNEKLFF.

This clone was observed a handful of times. This sequence joins TRBV10-3 and TRBJ2-1, with a weak D call TRBD1 (6 bases). Germline loops: CDR1 ENHRY, CDR2 SYGVKD. Trimming pared 6 bases from V and 6 bases from J, leaving 12 bases between. CDR3 size: 13 residues. The CDR3 DNA follows: TGTGCCATCAGCGCATCAGGGGTCAATGAGCAGTTCTTC. Its translation is CAISASGVNEQFF.

The chain links TRBV11-1 to TRBJ1-3, with 7 positions matching TRBD1. Per the germline V gene, CDR1 is SGHAT and CDR2 is FQDESV (reference sequence). This CDR3 contains 13 residues. J was trimmed by 5 bases and V by 4 bases; bases with no gene match: 2. CDR3 protein: CASSSGQRNTIYF. The CDR3 DNA reads as TGTGCCAGCAGCTCGGGACAGCGAAACACCATATATTTT.

This clone has a handful of counts. The chain's CDR3 is CASSVGFRQGATDTQYF. CDR3 bases: TGTGCCAGCAGCGTAGGATTCCGACAGGGGGCTACAGATACGCAGTATTTT. The chain joins TRBV9 to TRBJ2-3, with TRBD1 identical over 10 bases. The V segment lost 0 bases and the J segment 3 bases; nucleotides outside the gene matches: 7. This CDR3 spans 17 amino acids. From germline, CDR1 is SGDLS and CDR2 YYNGEE.

The genes are TRBV12-5 and TRBJ2-7; D unresolved. V gave up 3 bases and J gave up 2 bases, with 8 bases separating them. CDR3 length: 13 amino acids. The germline gives CDR1 LGHNT, CDR2 FRNRAP. The CDR3 bases are TGTGCTAGTGGTTTCGTGGGCACCTACGAGCAGTACTTC. It specifies CASGFVGTYEQYF.

A few counts support this clone. This chain connects TRBV7-8 to TRBJ2-4; TRBD1 matches 8 bases. The ends lost 2 bases at V and 8 bases at J; junction bases unmatched: 20. This CDR3 has 19 residues. The V gene's germline CDR1 is SGHVS and CDR2 FQNEAQ. CDR3 nucleotides: TGTGCCAGCAGCTTAAGCTTCACCTTTCGGGGACAGGAGTGGGACATTCAGTACTTC. This encodes CASSLSFTFRGQEWDIQYF.

The CDR3 DNA reads as TGTGCCAGCAGCCTCGGACAGGGTGATACTAATTCACCCCTCCACTTT. It specifies CASSLGQGDTNSPLHF. The V gene is TRBV7-9, the J gene TRBJ1-6, with 8 positions matching TRBD1. The CDR3 is made up of 16 amino acids. The J segment lost 6 bases and the V segment lost 5 bases, leaving 9 bases of the junction unmatched. Germline CDR1 SEHNR, CDR2 FQNEAQ (reference sequence).

The rearrangement uses TRBV2 and TRBJ2-1; 10 bases are a match to TRBD2. The J segment lost 8 bases and the V segment lost 4 bases, leaving 11 bases of the junction unmatched. Germline loops: CDR1 SNHLY, CDR2 FYNNEI. The CDR3 length is 16 residues. The DNA for the CDR3 is TGTGCCAGCAGTGCTCGTGAGCGGGGGGGTCTTGATGAGCAGTTCTTC. Translation: CASSARERGGLDEQFF. The full variable domain, its missing parts supplied by reference TRBV2 and TRBJ2-1, is EPEVTQTPSHQVTQMGQEVILRCVPISNHLYFYWYRQILGQKVEFLVSFYNNEISEKSEIFDDQFSVERPDGSNFTLKIRSTKLEDSAMYFCASSARERGGLDEQFFGPGTRLTVL.

The chain is built from TRBV5-1 and TRBJ1-1, with D perhaps TRBD1 (5 bases). The CDR3 loop spans 14 amino acids. The germline gives CDR1 SGHRS, CDR2 YFSETQ. V dropped 4 bases and J dropped 4 bases, with 14 bases sitting between them. CDR3 in amino acids: CASSPDRGGTEAFF. CDR3 bases: TGCGCCAGCAGCCCAGACAGAGGCGGCACTGAAGCTTTCTTT.

The chain couples TRBV2 to TRBJ1-5; TRBD1 agrees at 9 bases. CDR1 SNHLY and CDR2 FYNNEI come from the germline V gene. The CDR3 runs to 15 residues. The V segment lost 5 bases and the J segment 1 base; nucleotides outside the gene matches: 3. This chain's CDR3 is CASSSGQGSNQPQHF. CDR3 DNA: TGTGCCAGCAGTTCGGGACAGGGAAGCAATCAGCCCCAGCATTTT. The variable domain in full, completed from reference TRBV2 and TRBJ1-5, reads EPEVTQTPSHQVTQMGQEVILRCVPISNHLYFYWYRQILGQKVEFLVSFYNNEISEKSEIFDDQFSVERPDGSNFTLKIRSTKLEDSAMYFCASSSGQGSNQPQHFGDGTRLSIL.

The sample holds a few counts of this clone. The chain uses TRBV7-8 and TRBJ1-2; 7 bases fit TRBD1. J lost 4 bases, V lost 2 bases, and 4 bases had no gene match. The CDR3 contains 14 residues. The germline V gene has CDR1 SGHVS and CDR2 FQNEAQ. The CDR3 region has the DNA TGTGCCAGCAGCTTAACAGGGGCTAGCTATGGCTACACCTTC. Its translation is CASSLTGASYGYTF.

By share, this clone ranks as medium-sized. CDR3 protein: CASSQVGRAEAFF. The CDR3 DNA reads as TGTGCCAGCAGCCAAGTTGGGAGGGCTGAAGCTTTCTTT. This rearrangement joins TRBV4-2 to TRBJ1-1; D is undetermined. The CDR3 is 13 amino acids. Germline V CDR1 and CDR2: LGHNA, YNFKEQ. Trimming pared 1 base from V and 6 bases from J, leaving 9 bases between.

This clone was observed a handful of times. This chain connects TRBV4-1 to TRBJ2-2, with TRBD2 matching 11 bases. Germline V gives CDR1 MGHRA, CDR2 YSYEKL. CDR3 length equals 19 residues. J lost 4 bases, V lost 0 bases, and 10 bases had no gene match. In DNA form, the CDR3 reads TGCGCCAGCAGCCAAGATCGGAGTAGCGGGGGGGCCGGCACCGGGGAGCTGTTTTTT. Translation: CASSQDRSSGGAGTGELFF.

The rearrangement joins TRBV6-5 to TRBJ2-7, with a weak D call TRBD1 (6 bases). The CDR3 has 15 amino acids. Germline lookup yields CDR1 MNHEY and CDR2 SVGAGI. Trimming shortened V by 1 base and J by 0 bases, and 10 bases separated the two germline ends. The CDR3 is CASSYWQGPSYEQYF. Written as DNA, the CDR3 is TGTGCCAGCAGTTACTGGCAGGGGCCCTCCTACGAGCAGTACTTC.

Regarding this clone: One junction end does not reproduce the germline sequence, and a read error may be involved. The chain carries TRBV5-8 and TRBJ1-2; a weak D match, TRBD1 (6 bases). Germline lookup yields CDR1 SGHTS and CDR2 YDEGEE. The CDR3 totals 16 residues. CDR3 residues: CASSLDSRGVYYGYPF. CDR3 sequence (DNA): TGTGCCAGCAGCTTGGATTCCAGGGGTGTTTACTATGGCTACCCCTTC.

The chain carries TRBV27 and TRBJ2-5; 7 bases line up with TRBD1. Trimming at V came to 4 bases and at J to 2 bases, leaving 13 bases not matched to a gene. CDR1 MNHEY and CDR2 SMNVEV come from the germline V gene (reference sequence). The CDR3 sequence is 17 residues long. The CDR3: CASSSSTGTDLQETQYF. The CDR3 nucleotides read TGTGCCAGCAGTTCCTCAACCGGGACAGACCTGCAAGAGACCCAGTACTTC.

The chain combines TRBV9 with TRBJ1-6; D perhaps matches TRBD1 (6 bases). CDR1 is SGDLS and CDR2 is YYNGEE in the germline V gene. This CDR3 is built from 14 residues. Trimming left V 2 bases short and J 9 bases short, with 12 bases between. The CDR3 loop reads CASSVDSYTSPLHF. CDR3 nucleotides: TGTGCCAGCAGCGTGGACAGTTACACTTCACCCCTCCACTTT.

The chain couples TRBV7-9 to TRBJ1-6; a weak D match, TRBD1 (5 bases). CDR1 is SEHNR, CDR2 FQNEAQ, per germline (reference sequence). The CDR3 has 15 residues. The germline V and J ends were trimmed by 5 bases and 6 bases, with 14 bases remaining between them. This CDR3 is CASSPGGSGNSPLHF. The CDR3 bases are TGTGCCAGCAGCCCTGGGGGGAGCGGTAATTCACCCCTCCACTTT.

This clone has at least ten counts. This chain connects TRBV5-4 to TRBJ1-1, with a weak D call TRBD1 (6 bases). The length of the CDR3 is 14 residues. CDR1 is SGHNT and CDR2 is YYREEE in the germline V gene (reference sequence). V shed 2 bases and J shed 1 base, with 9 bases lying between them. The CDR3 protein is CASSFWTENTEAFF. CDR3 bases: TGTGCCAGCAGCTTCTGGACAGAGAACACTGAAGCTTTCTTT.